The source of this T cell receptor (beta chain) is a study of vaccination and CD4 T cells after COVID-19. Once obtained from cultured CD4+ T cells, the DNA was sequenced using the Oncomine TCR Beta short-read assay. TCRdb analysed the PCR reads with MiXCR anew, one entry per CDR3 protein. The sample records roughly 26,000 distinct CDR3 sequences, 50% to 75% being singletons. For this clonotype: Its antigen is unidentified.

Stated treatment: roughly 10-day PBMC culture with coronavirus spike peptide pools or control peptides (ViraFEST assay). Germline assignment: CDR1 ENHRY and CDR2 SYGVKD. The length of the CDR3 is 13 residues. V gave up 5 bases and J gave up 1 base, with 8 bases separating them. This chain uses TRBV10-3 with TRBJ1-1; D is undetermined. Sequenced: CD4+ T cells from blood, cultured in vitro. The receptor's source is a human donor who had recovered from COVID-19. CDR3 sequence reads: CAISKTSNTEAFF. The CDR3 DNA reads as TGTGCCATCAGTAAGACATCGAACACTGAAGCTTTCTTT.